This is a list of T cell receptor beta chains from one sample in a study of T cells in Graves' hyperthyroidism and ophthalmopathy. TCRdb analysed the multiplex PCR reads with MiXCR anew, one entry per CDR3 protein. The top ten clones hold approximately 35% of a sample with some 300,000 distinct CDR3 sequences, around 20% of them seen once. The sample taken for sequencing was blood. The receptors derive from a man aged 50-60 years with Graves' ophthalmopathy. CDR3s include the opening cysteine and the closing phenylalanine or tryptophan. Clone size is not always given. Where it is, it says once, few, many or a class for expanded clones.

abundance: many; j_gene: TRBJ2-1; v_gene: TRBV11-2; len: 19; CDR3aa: CASSGNSGGLAGVRGEQFF
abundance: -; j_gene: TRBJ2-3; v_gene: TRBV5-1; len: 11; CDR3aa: CASRGADTQYF
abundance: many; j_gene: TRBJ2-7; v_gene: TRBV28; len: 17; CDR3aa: CASSFLILGTVSYEQYF
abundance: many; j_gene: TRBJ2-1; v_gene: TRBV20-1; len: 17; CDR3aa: CSARLAGGLRSYNEQFF
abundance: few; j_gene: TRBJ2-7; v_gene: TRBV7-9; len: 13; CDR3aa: CASSFGGTIEQYF
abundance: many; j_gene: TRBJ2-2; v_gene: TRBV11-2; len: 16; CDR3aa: CASSYPTGTITGELFF
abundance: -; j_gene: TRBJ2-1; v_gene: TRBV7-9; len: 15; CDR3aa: CASSASGTSGNEQFF
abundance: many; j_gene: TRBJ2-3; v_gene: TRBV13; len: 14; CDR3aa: CASSLRMSTDTQYF
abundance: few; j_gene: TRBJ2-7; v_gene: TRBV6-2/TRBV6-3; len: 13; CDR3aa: CASSPGGVYEQYF
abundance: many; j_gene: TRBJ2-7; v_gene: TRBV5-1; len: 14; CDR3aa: CASSLDPGTYEQYF
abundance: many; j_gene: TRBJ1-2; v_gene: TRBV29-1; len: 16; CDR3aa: CSVRYWAGGMVYGYTF
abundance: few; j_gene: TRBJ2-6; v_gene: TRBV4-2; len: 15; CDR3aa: CASSQARSGANVLTF
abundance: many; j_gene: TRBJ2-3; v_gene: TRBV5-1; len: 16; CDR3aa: CASSAAGTSKADTQYF
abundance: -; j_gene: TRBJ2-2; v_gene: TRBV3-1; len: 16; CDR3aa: CASSQFEWWSTGELFF
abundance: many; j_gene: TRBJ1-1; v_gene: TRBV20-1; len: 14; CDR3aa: CSARATGSNTEAFF
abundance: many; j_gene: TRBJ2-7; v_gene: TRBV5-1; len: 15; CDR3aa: CASSLTSGSSYEQYF
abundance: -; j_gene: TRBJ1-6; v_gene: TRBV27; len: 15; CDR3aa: CASSLWQNNNSPLHF
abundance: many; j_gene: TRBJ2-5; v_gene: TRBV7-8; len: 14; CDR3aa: CASSLAAGGETQYF
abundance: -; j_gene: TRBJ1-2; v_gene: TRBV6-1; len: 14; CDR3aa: CASSEMSILSGYTF
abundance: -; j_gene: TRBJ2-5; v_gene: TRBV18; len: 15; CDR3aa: CASSPAAGQQETQYF
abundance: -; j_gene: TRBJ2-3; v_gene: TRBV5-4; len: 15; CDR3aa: CASSRYRTSTDTQYF
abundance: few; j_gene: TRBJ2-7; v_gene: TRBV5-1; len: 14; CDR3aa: CASSLDRGGDEQYF
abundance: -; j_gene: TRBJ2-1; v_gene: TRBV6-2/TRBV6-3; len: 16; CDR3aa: CASSYSLNGLRNEQFF
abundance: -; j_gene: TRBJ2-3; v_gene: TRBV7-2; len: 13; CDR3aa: CASRFTSGRTQYF
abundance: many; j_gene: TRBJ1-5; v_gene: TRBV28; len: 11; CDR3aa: CASSLNQPQHF
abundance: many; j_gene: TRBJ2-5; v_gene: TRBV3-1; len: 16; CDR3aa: CASSQGIAGNQETQYF
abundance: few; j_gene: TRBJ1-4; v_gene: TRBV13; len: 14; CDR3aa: CASSSRGGNEKLFF
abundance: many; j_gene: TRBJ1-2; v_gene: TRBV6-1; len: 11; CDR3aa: CASTHHYGYTF
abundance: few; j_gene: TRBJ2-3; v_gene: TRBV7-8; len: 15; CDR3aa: CASTLLLDDTDTQYF
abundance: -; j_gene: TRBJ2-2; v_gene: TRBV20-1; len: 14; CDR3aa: CSARTRTSTGELFF
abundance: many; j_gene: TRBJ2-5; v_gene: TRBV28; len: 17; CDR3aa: CASSPFEAGPVGETQYF
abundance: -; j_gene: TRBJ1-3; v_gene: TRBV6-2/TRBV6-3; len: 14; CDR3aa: CASSGDSGGNTIYF
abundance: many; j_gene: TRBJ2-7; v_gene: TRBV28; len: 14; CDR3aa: CASSPGQVLWAQYF
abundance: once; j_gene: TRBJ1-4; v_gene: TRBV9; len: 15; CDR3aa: CASSVGQGAGEKLFF
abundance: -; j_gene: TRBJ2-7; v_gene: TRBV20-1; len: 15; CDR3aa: CSARATGTGGHEQYF
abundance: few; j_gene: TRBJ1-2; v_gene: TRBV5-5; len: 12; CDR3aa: CASSFTGVRDTF
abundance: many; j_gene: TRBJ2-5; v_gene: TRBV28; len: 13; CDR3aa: CASTYSGSETQYF
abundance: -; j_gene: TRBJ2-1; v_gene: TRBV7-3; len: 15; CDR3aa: CASSLLAGGDGEQFF
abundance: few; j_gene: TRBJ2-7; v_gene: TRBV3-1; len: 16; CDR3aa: CASSPPRAEGVGEQYF
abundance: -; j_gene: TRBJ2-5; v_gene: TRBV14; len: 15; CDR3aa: CASSHQETYQETQYF
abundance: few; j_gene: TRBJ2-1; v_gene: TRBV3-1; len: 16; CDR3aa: CASSQEGLAGRHEQFF
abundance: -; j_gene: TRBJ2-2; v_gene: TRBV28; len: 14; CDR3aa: CASSLQGAFGELFF
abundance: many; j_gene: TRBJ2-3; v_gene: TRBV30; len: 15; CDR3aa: CAWSRRATSTDTQYF
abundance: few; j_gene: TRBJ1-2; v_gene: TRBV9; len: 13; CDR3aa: CASSARDSYGYTF
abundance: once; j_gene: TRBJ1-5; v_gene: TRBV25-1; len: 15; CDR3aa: CASSGQGAPNQPQHF
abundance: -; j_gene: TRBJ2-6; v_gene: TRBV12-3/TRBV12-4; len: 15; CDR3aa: CASSGGPVGANVLTF
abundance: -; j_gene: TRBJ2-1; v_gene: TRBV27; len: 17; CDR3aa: CATSGTSGGSSYNEQFF
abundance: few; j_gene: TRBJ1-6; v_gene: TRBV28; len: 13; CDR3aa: CASSFILNSPLHF
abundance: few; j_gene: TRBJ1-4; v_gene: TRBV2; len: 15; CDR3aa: CASSSDSATNEKLFF
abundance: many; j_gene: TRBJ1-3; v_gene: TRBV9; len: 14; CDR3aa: CASSGQVSGNTIYF
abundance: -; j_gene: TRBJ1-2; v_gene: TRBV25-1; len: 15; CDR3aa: CASSDDYRANYGYTF
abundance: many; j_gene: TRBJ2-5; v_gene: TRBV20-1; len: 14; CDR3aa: CSASRWESRETQYF
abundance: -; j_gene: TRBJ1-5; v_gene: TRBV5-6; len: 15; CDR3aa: CASSWGGQAYQPQHF
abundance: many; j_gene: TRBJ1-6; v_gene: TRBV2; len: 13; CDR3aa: CASSDRVDSPLHF
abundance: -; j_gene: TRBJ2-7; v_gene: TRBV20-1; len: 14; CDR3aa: CSARVVNGPNEQYF
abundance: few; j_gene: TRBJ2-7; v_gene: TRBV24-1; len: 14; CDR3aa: CATSEGGPLYEQYF
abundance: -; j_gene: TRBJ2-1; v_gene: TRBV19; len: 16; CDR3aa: CASSNPGQPPYNEQFF